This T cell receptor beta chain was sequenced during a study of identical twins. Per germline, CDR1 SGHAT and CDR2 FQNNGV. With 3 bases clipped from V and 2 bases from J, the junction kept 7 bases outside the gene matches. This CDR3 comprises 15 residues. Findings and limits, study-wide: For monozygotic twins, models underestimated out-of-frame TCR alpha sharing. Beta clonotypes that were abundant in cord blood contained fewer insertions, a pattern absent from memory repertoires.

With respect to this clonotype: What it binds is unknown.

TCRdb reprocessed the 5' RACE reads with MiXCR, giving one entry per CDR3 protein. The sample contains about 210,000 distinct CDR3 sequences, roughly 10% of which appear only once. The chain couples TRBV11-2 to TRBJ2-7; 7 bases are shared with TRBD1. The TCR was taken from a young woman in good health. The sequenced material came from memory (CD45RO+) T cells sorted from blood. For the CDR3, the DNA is TGTGCCAGCAGCTTTGGGGACAGACATACCTACGAGCAGTACTTC. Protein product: CASSFGDRHTYEQYF.